Each of the 30 T cell receptor beta chains below was sequenced from the same sample in a study of cytomegalovirus exposure and HLA in healthy donors. The repertoire was sequenced with immunoSEQ multiplex PCR; TCRdb's copy has only in-frame clones and lacks some. Of over 150,000 clones listed, about 90% are singletons. The material sequenced was PBMCs. Every receptor here comes from a woman under 30 in good health and CMV-seropositive.

This chain links TRBV6-5 with TRBJ2-2; possible D gene TRBD2, 5 bases. Trimming shortened V by 0 bases and J by 0 bases, and 8 bases separated the two germline ends. The germline V gene encodes CDR1 MNHEY and CDR2 SVGAGI. CDR3 size: 16 residues. CDR3 region: CASSYSGGSNTGELFF. The DNA of the CDR3 is TGTGCCAGCAGTTACTCGGGCGGGTCGAACACCGGGGAGCTGTTTTTT.

The chain is built from TRBV5-6 and TRBJ1-2; a weak D match, TRBD1 (6 bases). Germline lookup yields CDR1 SGHDT and CDR2 YYEEEE. The V end lost 3 bases, the J end lost 4 bases, and 16 bases lay between the germline ends. The CDR3 loop spans 15 amino acids. As DNA, the CDR3 is TGTGCCAGCAGCTACCCAACAGGGCCAGGCTATGGCTACACCTTC. Its protein product is CASSYPTGPGYGYTF.

V is TRBV5-1 and J is TRBJ1-5; 7 bases map to TRBD1. The germline V gene has CDR1 SGHRS and CDR2 YFSETQ. The CDR3 has 16 amino acids. The ends lost 4 bases at V and 3 bases at J; junction bases unmatched: 10. The CDR3 here is CASSSVPDRYNQPQHF. The DNA for the CDR3 is TGCGCCAGCAGCAGTGTGCCGGACAGGTACAATCAGCCCCAGCATTTT. The full variable domain, completed using reference TRBV5-1 and TRBJ1-5, is KAGVTQTPRYLIKTRGQQVTLSCSPISGHRSVSWYQQTPGQGLQFLFEYFSETQRNKGNFPGRFSGRQFSNSRSEMNVSTLELGDSALYLCASSSVPDRYNQPQHFGDGTRLSIL.

As DNA, the CDR3 is TGTGCCAGCAGACCTCAGCGGGAGACATCCTACGAGCAGTACTTC. Its protein product is CASRPQRETSYEQYF. The genes are TRBV6-5 and TRBJ2-7; 8 nucleotides align to TRBD2. This CDR3 comprises 15 residues. Germline CDR1 reads MNHEY; CDR2 reads SVGAGI. The J segment lost 1 base and the V segment lost 6 bases, leaving 8 bases of the junction unmatched.

The chain is built from TRBV5-5 and TRBJ2-7; 9 nucleotides agree with TRBD1. The J segment lost 3 bases and the V segment lost 4 bases, leaving 2 bases of the junction unmatched. The CDR3 extends over 13 amino acids. Germline V lookup: CDR1 SGHKS, CDR2 YYEKEE (reference sequence). The CDR3 loop is CASSMDRGYEQYF. The CDR3, as DNA: TGTGCCAGCAGCATGGACAGGGGCTACGAGCAGTACTTC.

This chain uses TRBV5-8 with TRBJ2-5, with a tentative D call TRBD2 (5 bases). This CDR3 contains 13 residues. CDR1 is SGHTS, CDR2 YDEGEE, per germline. Trimming stripped 4 bases from V and 6 bases from J, with 13 bases between. For the CDR3, the DNA is TGTGCCAGCAGCGGCGGGCTAAGGAAGACCCAGTACTTC. This gives the protein CASSGGLRKTQYF.

This clone turned up a few times. This chain connects TRBV5-5 to TRBJ1-5; 7 positions agree with TRBD1. J lost 0 bases, V lost 7 bases, and 13 bases had no gene match. The CDR3 covers 17 residues. Germline CDR1 reads SGHKS; CDR2 reads YYEKEE (reference sequence). The CDR3 nucleotides are TGTGCCAGCGCCTTGACAGGGCAGGTCTATAGCAATCAGCCCCAGCATTTT. It encodes CASALTGQVYSNQPQHF.

The CDR3 nucleotides are TGTGCCAGCAGCTTATTGCGAACCGGGGAGCTGTTTTTT. This encodes CASSLLRTGELFF. The chain couples TRBV7-8 to TRBJ2-2; no firm D call. V gave up 2 bases and J gave up 5 bases, with 6 bases separating them. The germline CDR1 and CDR2 sequences are SGHVS and FQNEAQ. This CDR3 spans 13 amino acids.

The chain has TRBV25-1 and TRBJ2-1, with 8 positions matching TRBD2. This CDR3 has 15 residues. The germline V gene has CDR1 MGHDK and CDR2 SYGVNS. V lost 6 bases, J lost 8 bases, and 12 bases stayed unmatched. CDR3 coding DNA: TGTGCCAGCAGCCAACTAGCGGTAGGGAGGGATGAGCAGTTCTTC. Translation: CASSQLAVGRDEQFF.

The chain employs TRBV5-1 and TRBJ2-7; 11 positions match TRBD2. The CDR3 contains 14 residues. Germline-derived CDR1 and CDR2 are SGHRS and YFSETQ. With 2 bases clipped from V and 4 bases from J, the junction kept 2 bases outside the gene matches. This chain's CDR3 is CASSLLAGAYEQYF. CDR3 bases: TGCGCCAGCAGCTTACTAGCGGGAGCTTACGAGCAGTACTTC.

The CDR3 DNA sequence: TGTGCCAGCATTCACAGGGGGCGTATGAACACTGAAGCTTTCTTT. Translated, it gives CASIHRGRMNTEAFF. V and J are TRBV11-3 and TRBJ1-1, with TRBD1 matching 9 bases. The V gene's germline CDR1 is SGHNT and CDR2 YENEEA. This CDR3 region has 15 residues. After removal of 7 bases from V and 0 bases from J, the junction contained 6 bases not matched to a gene.

The chain is built from TRBV6-1 and TRBJ2-1; the match to TRBD1 covers 9 bases. This CDR3 spans 13 amino acids. Germline CDR1 and CDR2: MNHNS and SASEGT. V was pared by 7 bases and J by 10 bases, with 8 bases of the junction left unmatched. Here the CDR3 reads CASTGTGYREQFF. The CDR3 DNA reads TGTGCCAGCACCGGGACAGGGTATAGGGAGCAGTTCTTC.

The rearrangement uses TRBV7-3 and TRBJ2-2; 10 nucleotides match TRBD2. V was pared by 3 bases and J by 4 bases, with 8 bases of the junction left unmatched. This CDR3 contains 17 residues. Germline V CDR1 and CDR2: SGHTA, FQGTGA. DNA of the CDR3: TGTGCCAGCAGCTTTGGAGCGGGAGGGCCAATCACCGGGGAGCTGTTTTTT. Translating gives CASSFGAGGPITGELFF.

This clone was counted a single time. The rearrangement joins TRBV7-9 to TRBJ1-2; D possibly corresponds to TRBD1 (5 bases). Germline values: CDR1 SEHNR, CDR2 FQNEAQ (reference sequence). V shed 5 bases and J shed 4 bases, with 17 bases lying between them. CDR3 size: 15 residues. CDR3 sequence: CASSPRGQRAYGYTF. The DNA for the CDR3 is TGTGCCAGCAGCCCTAGAGGACAACGAGCCTATGGCTACACCTTC.

This chain connects TRBV4-3 to TRBJ2-1; perhaps TRBD1 as D (6 bases). Germline V CDR1 and CDR2: LGHNA, YSLEER. V was trimmed by 1 base and J by 1 base, leaving 8 bases between them. This CDR3 has 15 amino acids. The CDR3 DNA reads as TGCGCCAGCAGCCAAGGCAGGGGATCCTACAATGAGCAGTTCTTC. Its protein is CASSQGRGSYNEQFF.

V usage is TRBV19 and J usage is TRBJ2-5; 8 bases line up with TRBD2. V lost 5 bases, J lost 2 bases, and 7 bases stayed unmatched. Germline-derived CDR1 and CDR2 are LNHDA and SQIVND (reference sequence). CDR3 length: 15 residues. CDR3: CASSFRGGGQETQYF. The DNA for the CDR3 is TGTGCCAGTAGTTTCCGGGGGGGAGGGCAAGAGACCCAGTACTTC.

This sequence joins TRBV7-9 and TRBJ1-5, with D possibly being TRBD1 (5 bases). Trimming pared 5 bases from V and 5 bases from J, leaving 19 bases between. The CDR3 extends over 16 amino acids. The germline V gene has CDR1 SEHNR and CDR2 FQNEAQ (reference sequence). Written as DNA, the CDR3 is TGTGCCAGCAGCCACACGCGGGGGTCCGGGGATCAGCCCCAGCATTTT. This sequence encodes CASSHTRGSGDQPQHF.

The chain joins TRBV18 to TRBJ2-5; 9 nucleotides agree with TRBD1. The CDR3 contains 16 residues. Germline CDR1 and CDR2: KGHSH and LQKENI. The J segment lost 2 bases and the V segment lost 5 bases, leaving 9 bases of the junction unmatched. CDR3 loop: CASSTRQGGGQETQYF. The CDR3 nucleotides are TGTGCCAGCTCAACCCGACAGGGGGGTGGTCAAGAGACCCAGTACTTC.

V gene TRBV27 combines with J gene TRBJ2-7; TRBD1 matches 7 bases. In germline, CDR1 is MNHEY, CDR2 SMNVEV (reference sequence). Trimming took 3 bases from V and 2 from J; bases not matched to a gene: 13. This CDR3 spans 17 amino acids. The CDR3: CASSFRNDDRATYEQYF. The DNA of the CDR3 is TGTGCCAGCAGTTTTCGGAACGATGACAGGGCCACCTACGAGCAGTACTTC.

The chain has TRBV5-1 and TRBJ2-3; TRBD1 is a possible D gene (6 bases). Per the germline V gene, CDR1 is SGHRS and CDR2 is YFSETQ. Trimming removed 0 bases from V and 2 bases from J, with 10 bases in between. There are 15 residues in the CDR3. CDR3 sequence reads: CASSLEGHYTDTQYF. Here the CDR3 DNA reads TGCGCCAGCAGCTTGGAGGGACACTACACAGATACGCAGTATTTT.

The chain employs TRBV6-1 and TRBJ2-7, with 10 bases identical to TRBD1. This CDR3 has 14 amino acids. V lost 7 bases and J lost 3; bases outside the gene matches: 6. Germline-derived CDR1 and CDR2 are MNHNS and SASEGT. The CDR3 sequence: CASKLRTGGYEQYF. CDR3 DNA sequence: TGTGCCAGCAAGCTCCGGACAGGGGGCTACGAGCAGTACTTC.

V gene TRBV5-1 combines with J gene TRBJ1-1, with 8 bases that match TRBD1. The V segment lost 0 bases and the J segment 3 bases; nucleotides outside the gene matches: 7. The CDR3 is 16 amino acids. Germline lookup yields CDR1 SGHRS and CDR2 YFSETQ. DNA of the CDR3: TGCGCCAGCAGCTTGGCGCCTCCGGGACAGGACACTGAAGCTTTCTTT. Translating it yields CASSLAPPGQDTEAFF.

The CDR3 sequence is CASSEAGSGNQPQHF. The CDR3 DNA reads as TGTGCCAGCAGTGAAGCAGGAAGTGGGAATCAGCCCCAGCATTTT. This chain connects TRBV28 to TRBJ1-5; D is ambiguous. In germline, CDR1 is MDHEN, CDR2 SYDVKM. The CDR3 is 15 amino acids. V was cut by 5 bases and J by 4 bases, with 15 bases left in between.

The CDR3 sequence is CASSLEIAGLGTQYF. DNA for the CDR3: TGTGCCAGCAGCTTAGAGATAGCGGGATTGGGGACCCAGTACTTC. The rearrangement uses TRBV7-2 and TRBJ2-5, with 8 bases fitting TRBD2. Germline V gives CDR1 SGHTA, CDR2 FQGNSA. This CDR3 spans 15 amino acids. The J segment lost 7 bases and the V segment lost 1 base, leaving 8 bases of the junction unmatched. The variable domain in full, with the rest retrieved from reference TRBV7-2 and TRBJ2-5, is GAGVSQSPSNKVTEKGKDVELRCDPISGHTALYWYRQSLGQGLEFLIYFQGNSAPDKSGLPSDRFSAERTGGSVSTLTIQRTQQEDSAVYLCASSLEIAGLGTQYFGPGTRLLVL.

The gene calls are TRBV19 and TRBJ2-2, with D perhaps TRBD1 (6 bases). Germline lookup yields CDR1 LNHDA and CDR2 SQIVND (reference sequence). The CDR3 sequence is 13 residues long. The germline V and J ends were trimmed by 7 bases and 6 bases, with 12 bases remaining between them. This chain's CDR3 is CASTTAGAGELFF. CDR3 sequence (DNA): TGTGCCAGTACAACGGCAGGGGCCGGGGAGCTGTTTTTT. The full variable domain, in which reference TRBV19 and TRBJ2-2 provide the parts outside the CDR3, is DGGITQSPKYLFRKEGQNVTLSCEQNLNHDAMYWYRQDPGQGLRLIYYSQIVNDFQKGDIAEGYSVSREKKESFPLTVTSAQKNPTAFYLCASTTAGAGELFFGEGSRLTVL.

The rearrangement uses TRBV5-1 and TRBJ2-5; TRBD2 aligns across 7 bases. Looked up from germline, CDR1 is SGHRS and CDR2 is YFSETQ. J was trimmed by 3 bases and V by 0 bases; bases with no gene match: 5. This CDR3 region has 15 residues. The CDR3 sequence is CASSLGDYTKETQYF. Here the CDR3 DNA reads TGCGCCAGCAGCTTGGGGGACTACACAAAAGAGACCCAGTACTTC.

The chain joins TRBV11-1 to TRBJ2-2; TRBD1 agrees at 9 bases. CDR3 length: 13 residues. V was pared by 7 bases and J by 8 bases, with 5 bases of the junction left unmatched. In germline, CDR1 is SGHAT, CDR2 FQDESV (reference sequence). CDR3 sequence reads: CASTGQGIGELFF. The CDR3 DNA is TGTGCCAGCACGGGACAGGGAATTGGGGAGCTGTTTTTT.

The chain employs TRBV11-3 and TRBJ2-7, with 7 bases identical to TRBD2. The V gene end was trimmed by 5 bases and the J gene end by 6 bases; junction bases not matched to a gene: 13. The CDR3 has 15 amino acids. Per germline, CDR1 SGHNT and CDR2 YENEEA. CDR3 in amino acids: CASSISGLSTSEQYF. DNA for the CDR3: TGTGCCAGCAGCATATCGGGACTATCCACCTCCGAGCAGTACTTC.

The rearrangement uses TRBV9 and TRBJ2-1, with 8 bases that match TRBD1. V lost 3 bases and J lost 0; bases outside the gene matches: 5. Germline CDR1 is SGDLS and CDR2 is YYNGEE. The CDR3 covers 16 residues. This CDR3 reads CASSGGQDSSYNEQFF. The CDR3 DNA is TGTGCCAGCAGCGGGGGACAGGATTCCTCCTACAATGAGCAGTTCTTC.

This chain links TRBV29-1 with TRBJ2-1, with 12 nucleotides matching TRBD2. This CDR3 has 13 residues. Germline-derived CDR1 and CDR2 are SQVTM and ANQGSEA. Unmatched junction bases numbered 6, after V lost 8 bases and J lost 7 bases. CDR3 sequence (DNA): TGCAGCAGTACTAGCGGGGGGTCGAATGAGCAGTTCTTC. It translates to CSSTSGGSNEQFF.